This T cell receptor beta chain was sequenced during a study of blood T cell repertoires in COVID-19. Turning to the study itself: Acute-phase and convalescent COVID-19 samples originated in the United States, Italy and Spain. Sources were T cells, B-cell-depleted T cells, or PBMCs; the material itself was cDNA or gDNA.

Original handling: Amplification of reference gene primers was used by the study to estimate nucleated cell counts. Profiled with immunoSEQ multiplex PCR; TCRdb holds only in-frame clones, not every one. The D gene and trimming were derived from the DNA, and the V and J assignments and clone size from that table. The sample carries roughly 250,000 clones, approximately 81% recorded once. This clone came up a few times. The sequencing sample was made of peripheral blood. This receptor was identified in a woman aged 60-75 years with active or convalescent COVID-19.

For the CDR3, the DNA is TGTGCCAGTGGCGCAGGGACAGGGGATTCCGGCTACACCTTC. It translates to CASGAGTGDSGYTF. V usage is TRBV19 and J usage is TRBJ1-2; the match to TRBD1 covers 10 bases. Germline V CDR1 and CDR2: LNHDA, SQIVND (reference sequence). V dropped 8 bases and J dropped 8; count of bases not matched to a gene: 11. This CDR3 is 14 amino acids long.